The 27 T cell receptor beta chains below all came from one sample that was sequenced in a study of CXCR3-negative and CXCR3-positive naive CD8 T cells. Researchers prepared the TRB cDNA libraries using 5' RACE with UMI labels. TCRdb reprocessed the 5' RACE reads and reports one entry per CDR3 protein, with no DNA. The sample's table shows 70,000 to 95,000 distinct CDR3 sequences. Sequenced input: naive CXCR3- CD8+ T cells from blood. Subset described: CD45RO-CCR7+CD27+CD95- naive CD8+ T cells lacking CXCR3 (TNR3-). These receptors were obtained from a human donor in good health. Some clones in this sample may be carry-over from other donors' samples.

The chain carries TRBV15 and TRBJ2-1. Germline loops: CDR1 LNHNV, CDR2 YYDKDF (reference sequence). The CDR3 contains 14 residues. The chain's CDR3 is CATSSGLTLNEQFF.

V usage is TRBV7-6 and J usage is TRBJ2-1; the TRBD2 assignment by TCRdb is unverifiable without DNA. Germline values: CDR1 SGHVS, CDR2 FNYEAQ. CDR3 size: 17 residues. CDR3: CASSPTPGTSGRNEQFF.

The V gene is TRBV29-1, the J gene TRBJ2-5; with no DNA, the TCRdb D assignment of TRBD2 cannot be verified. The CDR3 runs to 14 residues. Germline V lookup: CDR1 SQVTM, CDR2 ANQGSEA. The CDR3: CSVETGGPLETQYF.

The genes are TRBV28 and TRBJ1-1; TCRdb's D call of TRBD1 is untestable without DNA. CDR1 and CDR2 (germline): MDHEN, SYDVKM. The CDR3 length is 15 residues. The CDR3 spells CASSPRAGWSTEAFF.

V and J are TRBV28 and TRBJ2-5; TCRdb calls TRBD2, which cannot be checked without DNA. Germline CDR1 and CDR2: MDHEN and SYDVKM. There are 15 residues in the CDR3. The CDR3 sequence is CASSLYGLRGETQYF. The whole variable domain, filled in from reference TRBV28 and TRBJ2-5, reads DVKVTQSSRYLVKRTGEKVFLECVQDMDHENMFWYRQDPGLGLRLIYFSYDVKMKEKGDIPEGYSVSREKKERFSLILESASTNQTSMYLCASSLYGLRGETQYFGPGTRLLVL.

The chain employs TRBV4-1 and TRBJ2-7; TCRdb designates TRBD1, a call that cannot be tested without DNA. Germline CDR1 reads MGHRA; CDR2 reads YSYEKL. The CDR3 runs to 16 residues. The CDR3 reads CASSLSPGTGGGEQYF.

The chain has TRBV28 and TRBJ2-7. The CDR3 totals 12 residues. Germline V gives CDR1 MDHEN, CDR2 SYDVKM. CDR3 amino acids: CACKGLSYEQYF.

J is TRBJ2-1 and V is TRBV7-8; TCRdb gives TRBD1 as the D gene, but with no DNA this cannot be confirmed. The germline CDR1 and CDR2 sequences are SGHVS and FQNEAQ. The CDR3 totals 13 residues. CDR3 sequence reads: CASSLFLRGEQFF.

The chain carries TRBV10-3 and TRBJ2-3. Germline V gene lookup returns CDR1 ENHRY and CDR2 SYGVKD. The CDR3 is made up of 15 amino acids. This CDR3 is CAISRQDSSTDTQYF.

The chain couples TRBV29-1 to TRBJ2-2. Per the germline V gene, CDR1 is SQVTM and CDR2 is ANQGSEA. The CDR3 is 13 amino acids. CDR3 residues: CSVPRPNTGELFF.

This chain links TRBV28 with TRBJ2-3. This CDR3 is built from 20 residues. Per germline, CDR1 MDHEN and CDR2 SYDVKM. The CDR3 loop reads CASSSIFNSNDFRNTDTQYF.

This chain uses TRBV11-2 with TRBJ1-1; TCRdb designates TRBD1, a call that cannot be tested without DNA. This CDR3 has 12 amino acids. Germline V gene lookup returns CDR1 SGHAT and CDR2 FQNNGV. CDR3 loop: CASSLGQAEAFF.

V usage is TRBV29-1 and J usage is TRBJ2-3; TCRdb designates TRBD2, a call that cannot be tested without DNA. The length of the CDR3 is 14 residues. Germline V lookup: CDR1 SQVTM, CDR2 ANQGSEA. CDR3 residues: CSFRAGTSRDTQYF.

The CDR3 sequence: CASSQETGAGSYNEQFF. The chain joins TRBV4-2 to TRBJ2-1; TCRdb calls TRBD1, which cannot be checked without DNA. Germline V lookup: CDR1 LGHNA, CDR2 YNFKEQ. The CDR3 contains 17 residues.

The CDR3 spells CASSQPPRDRGLYSNQPQHF. This chain uses TRBV3-1 with TRBJ1-5; TCRdb's assignment of TRBD1 cannot be checked, as there is no DNA. This CDR3 has 20 residues. Per the germline V gene, CDR1 is LGHDT and CDR2 is YNNKEL (reference sequence).

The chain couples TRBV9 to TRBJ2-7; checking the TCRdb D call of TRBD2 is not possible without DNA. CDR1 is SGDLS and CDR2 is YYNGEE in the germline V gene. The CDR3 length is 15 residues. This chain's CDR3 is CASSAGLAGGREQYF. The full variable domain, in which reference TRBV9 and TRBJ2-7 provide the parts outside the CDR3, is DSGVTQTPKHLITATGQRVTLRCSPRSGDLSVYWYQQSLDQGLQFLIQYYNGEERAKGNILERFSAQQFPDLHSELNLSSLELGDSALYFCASSAGLAGGREQYFGPGTRLTVT.

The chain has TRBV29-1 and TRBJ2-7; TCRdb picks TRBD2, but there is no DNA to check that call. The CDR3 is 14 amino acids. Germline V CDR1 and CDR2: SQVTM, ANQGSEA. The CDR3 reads CSVEEGELVGEQYF.

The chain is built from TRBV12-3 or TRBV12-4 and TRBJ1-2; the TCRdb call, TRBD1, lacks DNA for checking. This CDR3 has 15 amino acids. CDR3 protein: CASTQDRGGRDGYTF.

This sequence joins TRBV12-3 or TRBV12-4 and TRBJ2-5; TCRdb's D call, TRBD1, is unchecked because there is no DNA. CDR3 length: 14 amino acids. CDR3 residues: CASRTDGQEETQYF.

This CDR3 is CASSITGYSYNEQFF. The J gene is TRBJ2-1, the V gene TRBV19; TCRdb selects TRBD1, and the lack of DNA leaves this call unchecked. From germline, CDR1 is LNHDA and CDR2 SQIVND (reference sequence). The length of the CDR3 is 15 residues.

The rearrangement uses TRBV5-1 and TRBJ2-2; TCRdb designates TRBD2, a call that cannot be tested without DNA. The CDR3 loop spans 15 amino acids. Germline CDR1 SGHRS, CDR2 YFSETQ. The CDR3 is CASSSGLALTGELFF.

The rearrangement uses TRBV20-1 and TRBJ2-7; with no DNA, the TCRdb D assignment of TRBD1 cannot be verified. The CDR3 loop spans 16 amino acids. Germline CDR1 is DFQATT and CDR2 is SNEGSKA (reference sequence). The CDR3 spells CSARDLGGGDSYEQYF.

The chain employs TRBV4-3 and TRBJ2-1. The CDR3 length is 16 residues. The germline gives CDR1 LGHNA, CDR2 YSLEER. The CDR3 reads CASSQDRSGPYNEQFF.

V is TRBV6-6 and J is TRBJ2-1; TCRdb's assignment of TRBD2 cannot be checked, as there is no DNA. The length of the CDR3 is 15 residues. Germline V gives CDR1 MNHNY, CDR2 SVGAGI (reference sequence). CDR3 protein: CASILLPTSNNEQFF.

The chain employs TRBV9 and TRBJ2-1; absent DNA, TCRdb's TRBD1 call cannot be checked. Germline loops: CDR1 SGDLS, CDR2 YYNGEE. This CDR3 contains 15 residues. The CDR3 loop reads CASSVVGGPDNEQFF.

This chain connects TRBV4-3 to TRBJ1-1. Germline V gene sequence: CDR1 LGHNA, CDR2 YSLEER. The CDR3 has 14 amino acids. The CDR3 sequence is CASSQYSVNTEAFF.

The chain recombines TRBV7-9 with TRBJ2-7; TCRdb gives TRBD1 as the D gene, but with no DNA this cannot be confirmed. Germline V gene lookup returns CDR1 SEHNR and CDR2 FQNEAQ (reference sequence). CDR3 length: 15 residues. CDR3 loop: CASSSEGQGTYEQYF.